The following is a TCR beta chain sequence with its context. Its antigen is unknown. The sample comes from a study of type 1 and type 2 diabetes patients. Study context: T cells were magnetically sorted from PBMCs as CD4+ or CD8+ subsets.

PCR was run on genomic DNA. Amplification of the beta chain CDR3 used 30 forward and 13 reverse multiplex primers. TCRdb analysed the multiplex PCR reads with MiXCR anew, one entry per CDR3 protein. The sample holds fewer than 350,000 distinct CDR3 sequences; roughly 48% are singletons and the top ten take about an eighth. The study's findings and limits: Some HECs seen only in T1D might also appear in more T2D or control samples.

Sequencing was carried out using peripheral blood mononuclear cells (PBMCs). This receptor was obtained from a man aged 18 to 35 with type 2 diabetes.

The CDR3 DNA reads TGTGCCAGTAGCCTTCTAGGGACAGGGTCAACGTCCTACGAGCAGTACTTC. Protein sequence: CASSLLGTGSTSYEQYF. The V and J genes are TRBV19 and TRBJ2-7; 9 bases match TRBD1. The junction had 13 bases not matched to a gene; V was cut back by 6 bases and J by 1 base. Germline values: CDR1 LNHDA, CDR2 SQIVND (reference sequence). This CDR3 region has 17 residues.